These 11 T cell receptor beta chains were sequenced from one sample in a study of spatial heterogeneity in lung cancer. TCRdb re-derived calls from the 5' RACE reads in MiXCR, one entry per CDR3 protein. The repertoire consists of around 1,700 distinct CDR3 sequences, with about 20% occurring once and the leading ten covering around half. Stated time point: blood at routine non-recurrence follow-up after resection. Sample: PBMCs, taken at follow-up. These receptors were obtained from a male donor with early-stage non-small cell lung cancer.

This clonotype was seen repeatedly, ten times or more. This sequence joins TRBV7-9 and TRBJ1-1, with a tentative D call TRBD1 (6 bases). Per germline, CDR1 SEHNR and CDR2 FQNEAQ (reference sequence). Trimming removed 10 bases at V and 1 base at J, with 16 bases between. The CDR3 has 14 residues. This chain's CDR3 is CATQLGGGNTEAFF. DNA of the CDR3: TGTGCCACCCAACTAGGGGGGGGGAACACTGAAGCTTTCTTT.

This clonotype ranks as medium-sized. The chain carries TRBV4-1 and TRBJ2-7; 9 bases match TRBD2. V lost 3 bases to trimming and J lost 4 bases; unmatched junction nucleotides: 19. The germline V gene encodes CDR1 MGHRA and CDR2 YSYEKL. The CDR3 is 19 residues long. CDR3 bases: TGCGCCAGCAGCCAGTCGTTAGGCCGGGCGCGGGGGGGTATGTACGAGCAGTACTTC. It encodes CASSQSLGRARGGMYEQYF.

This clonotype is labeled as medium-sized (0.01 to 0.1%). The V and J genes are TRBV6-5 and TRBJ2-1; D perhaps matches TRBD2 (6 bases). CDR1 and CDR2 from the germline V gene are MNHEY and SVGAGI. CDR3 length: 15 residues. V was cut by 2 bases and J by 5 bases, with 13 bases left in between. CDR3 nucleotides: TGTGCCAGCAGTTACGCGGGATCCCCCCACAATGAGCAGTTCTTC. It codes for CASSYAGSPHNEQFF.

This clonotype was counted at least ten times. This chain links TRBV6-5 with TRBJ2-5; 9 positions agree with TRBD2. The CDR3 contains 19 residues. Germline V CDR1 and CDR2: MNHEY, SVGAGI. V lost 8 bases to trimming and J lost 3 bases; unmatched junction nucleotides: 22. This CDR3 reads CASAYRVAGADNGKETQYF. CDR3 bases: TGTGCCAGCGCGTACCGGGTAGCGGGGGCCGACAATGGGAAAGAGACCCAGTACTTC.

V is TRBV29-1 and J is TRBJ2-7; no clear D gene. CDR3 length: 12 residues. Per the germline V gene, CDR1 is SQVTM and CDR2 is ANQGSEA. V lost 4 bases, J lost 5 bases, and 12 bases lay in between. The CDR3 bases are TGCAGCGTTGTGTCCAGGTCCCACGAGCAGTACTTC. Translating it yields CSVVSRSHEQYF.

This chain's CDR3 is CASSLSTGSSNYGYTF. CDR3 nucleotides: TGTGCCAGCAGTCTGAGTACAGGGTCCTCTAACTATGGCTACACCTTC. The chain carries TRBV12-3 or TRBV12-4 and TRBJ1-2; maybe TRBD1 (6 bases). V lost 5 bases, J lost 0 bases, and 16 bases lay in between. This CDR3 region has 16 residues.

This clonotype is termed large. This chain uses TRBV7-2 with TRBJ1-2, with no clear D. The CDR3 loop spans 12 amino acids. Germline V gene lookup returns CDR1 SGHTA and CDR2 FQGNSA. V was pared by 4 bases and J by 5 bases, with 8 bases between. The CDR3: CASSWGGYGYTF. CDR3 coding DNA: TGTGCCAGCAGCTGGGGAGGATATGGCTACACCTTC.

This clonotype is medium-sized by share. The chain employs TRBV5-1 and TRBJ2-5, with TRBD2 matching 14 bases. The CDR3 is 16 residues long. From germline, CDR1 is SGHRS and CDR2 YFSETQ. Germline trimming cut 4 bases from V and 4 bases from J; bases unmatched to any gene: 6. The CDR3 region is CASSLPGTSGGETQYF. CDR3 bases: TGCGCCAGCAGCCTACCCGGGACTAGCGGGGGAGAGACCCAGTACTTC.

Ten or more counts support this clonotype. This chain connects TRBV27 to TRBJ2-7, with 7 bases lining up with TRBD1. CDR1 is MNHEY, CDR2 SMNVEV, per germline (reference sequence). CDR3 length equals 14 residues. V shed 2 bases and J 2 bases; nucleotides not matched to a gene: 3. In DNA, the CDR3 is TGTGCCAGCAGTTTAGGGACAGCCACCTACGAGCAGTACTTC. Its protein product is CASSLGTATYEQYF.

This clonotype is medium-sized in the sample. The J gene is TRBJ1-2, the V gene TRBV30, with TRBD1 matching over 9 bases. The germline CDR1 and CDR2 sequences are GTSNPN and SVGIG (reference sequence). The CDR3 totals 15 residues. V gave up 1 base and J gave up 2 bases; unmatched junction bases: 5. The CDR3 sequence: CAWSGPGTGNYGYTF. CDR3 nucleotides: TGTGCCTGGAGTGGCCCGGGGACAGGGAACTATGGCTACACCTTC.

This clonotype came up once. This chain uses TRBV13 with TRBJ2-1, with 7 positions matching TRBD2. The length of the CDR3 is 15 residues. Germline lookup yields CDR1 PRHDT and CDR2 FYEKMQ (reference sequence). Trimming at V came to 2 bases and at J to 4 bases, leaving 5 bases not matched to a gene. CDR3 DNA: TGTGCCAGCAGCTTATCCGGCGGGGGATACAATGAGCAGTTCTTC. This translates into CASSLSGGGYNEQFF.